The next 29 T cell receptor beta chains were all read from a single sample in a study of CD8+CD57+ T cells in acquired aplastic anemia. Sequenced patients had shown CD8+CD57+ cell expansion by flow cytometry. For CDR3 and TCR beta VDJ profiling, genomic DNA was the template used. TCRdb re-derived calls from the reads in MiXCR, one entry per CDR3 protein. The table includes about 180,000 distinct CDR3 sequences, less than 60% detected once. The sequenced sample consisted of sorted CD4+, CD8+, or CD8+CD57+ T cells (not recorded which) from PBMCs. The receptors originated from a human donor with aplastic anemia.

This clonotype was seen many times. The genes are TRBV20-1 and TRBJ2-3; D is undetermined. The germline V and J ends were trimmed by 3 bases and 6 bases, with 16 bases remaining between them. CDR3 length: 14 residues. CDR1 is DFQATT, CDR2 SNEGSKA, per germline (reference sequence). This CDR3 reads CSASALTRTDTQYF. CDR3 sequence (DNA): TGCAGTGCTAGCGCGCTCACAAGGACGGATACGCAGTATTTT.

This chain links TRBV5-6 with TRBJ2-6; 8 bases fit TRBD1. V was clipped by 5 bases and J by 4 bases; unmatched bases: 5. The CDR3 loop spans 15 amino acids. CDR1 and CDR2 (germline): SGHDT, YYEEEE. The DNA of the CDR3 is TGTGCCAGCAGACGACAGGGGCCCGGGGCCAACGTCCTGACTTTC. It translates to CASRRQGPGANVLTF.

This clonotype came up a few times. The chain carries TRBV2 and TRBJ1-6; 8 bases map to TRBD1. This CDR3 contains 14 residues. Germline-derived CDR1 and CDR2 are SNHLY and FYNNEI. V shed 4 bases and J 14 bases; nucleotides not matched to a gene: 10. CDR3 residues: CASSVRQGAQTLHF. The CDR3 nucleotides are TGTGCCAGCAGTGTTCGGCAGGGGGCTCAAACCCTCCACTTT.

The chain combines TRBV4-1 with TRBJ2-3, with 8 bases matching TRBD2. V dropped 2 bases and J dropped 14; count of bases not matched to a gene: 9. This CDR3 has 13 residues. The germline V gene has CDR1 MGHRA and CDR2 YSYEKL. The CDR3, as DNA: TGCGCCAGCAGCCAAATGCCAGCGGGGGATTTGTATTTT. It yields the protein CASSQMPAGDLYF.

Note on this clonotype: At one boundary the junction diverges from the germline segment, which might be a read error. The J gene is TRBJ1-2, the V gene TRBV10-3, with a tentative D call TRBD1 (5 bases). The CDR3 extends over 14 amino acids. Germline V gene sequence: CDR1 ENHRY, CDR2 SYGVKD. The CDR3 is CAISDPTDSYGYTF. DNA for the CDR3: TGTGCCATCAGTGATCCGACAGATAGCTATGGCTACACTTTC.

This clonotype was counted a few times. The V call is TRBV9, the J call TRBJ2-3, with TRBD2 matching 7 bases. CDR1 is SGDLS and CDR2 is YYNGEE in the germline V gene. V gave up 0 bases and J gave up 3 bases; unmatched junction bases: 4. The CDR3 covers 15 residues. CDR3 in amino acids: CASSVADGRTDTQYF. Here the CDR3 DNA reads TGTGCCAGCAGCGTAGCCGACGGGAGGACAGATACGCAGTATTTT.

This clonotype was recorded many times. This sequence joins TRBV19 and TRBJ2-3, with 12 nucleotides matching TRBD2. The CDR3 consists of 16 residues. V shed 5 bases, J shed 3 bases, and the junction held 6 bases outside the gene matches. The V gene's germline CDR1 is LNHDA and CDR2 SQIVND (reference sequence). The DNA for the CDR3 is TGTGCCAGTAGTGCCCCTAGCGGGGGGGTGACAGATACGCAGTATTTT. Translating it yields CASSAPSGGVTDTQYF.

The CDR3 bases are TGTGCTATCGCCAGCTTTACTTACTATGGCTACACCTTC. Its protein is CAIASFTYYGYTF. This chain joins TRBV2 and TRBJ1-2; D remains unclear. The CDR3 is 13 amino acids. CDR1 and CDR2 from the germline V gene are SNHLY and FYNNEI.

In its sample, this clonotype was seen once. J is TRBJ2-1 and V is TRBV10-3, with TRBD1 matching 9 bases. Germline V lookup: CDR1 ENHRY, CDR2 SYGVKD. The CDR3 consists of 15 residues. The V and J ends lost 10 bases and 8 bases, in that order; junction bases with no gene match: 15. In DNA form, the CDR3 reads TGTGCCACCCTCTTGGGACAGGGTGGATCCTATGAGCAGTTCTTC. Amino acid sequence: CATLLGQGGSYEQFF.

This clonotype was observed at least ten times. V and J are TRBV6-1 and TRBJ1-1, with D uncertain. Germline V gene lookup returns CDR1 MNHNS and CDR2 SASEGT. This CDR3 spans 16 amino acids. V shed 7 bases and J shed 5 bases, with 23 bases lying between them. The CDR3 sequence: CASTLEGLSVWTEAFF. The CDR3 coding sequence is TGTGCCAGCACGTTAGAGGGTCTGAGTGTATGGACTGAAGCTTTCTTT.

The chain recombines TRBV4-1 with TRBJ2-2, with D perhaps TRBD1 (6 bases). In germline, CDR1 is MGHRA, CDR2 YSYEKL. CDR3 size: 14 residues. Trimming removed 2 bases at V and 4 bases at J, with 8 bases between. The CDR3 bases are TGCGCCAGCAGCCAACAGGGGAGCACCGGGGAGCTGTTTTTT. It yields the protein CASSQQGSTGELFF.

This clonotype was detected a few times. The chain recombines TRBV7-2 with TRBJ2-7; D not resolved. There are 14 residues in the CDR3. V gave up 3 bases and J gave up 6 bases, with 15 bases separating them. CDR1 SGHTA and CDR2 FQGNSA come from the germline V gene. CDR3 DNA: TGTGCCAGCAGCTTCTGGAGAAGGTCGTTCGAGCAGTACTTC. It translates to CASSFWRRSFEQYF.

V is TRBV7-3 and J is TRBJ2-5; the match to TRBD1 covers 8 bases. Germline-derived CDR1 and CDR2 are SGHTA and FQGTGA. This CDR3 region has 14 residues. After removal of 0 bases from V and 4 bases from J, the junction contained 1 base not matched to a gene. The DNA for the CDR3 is TGTGCCAGCAGCTTAACCGGGACAGGAGAGACCCAGTACTTC. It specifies CASSLTGTGETQYF.

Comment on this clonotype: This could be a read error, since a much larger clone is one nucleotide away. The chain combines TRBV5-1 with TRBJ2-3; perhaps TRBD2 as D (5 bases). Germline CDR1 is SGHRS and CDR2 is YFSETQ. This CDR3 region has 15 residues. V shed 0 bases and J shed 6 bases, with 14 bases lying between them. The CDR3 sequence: CASSLAEATGDTQYF. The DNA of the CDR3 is TGCGCCAGCAGCTTGGCGGAGGCCACGGGGGATACGCAGTATTTT.

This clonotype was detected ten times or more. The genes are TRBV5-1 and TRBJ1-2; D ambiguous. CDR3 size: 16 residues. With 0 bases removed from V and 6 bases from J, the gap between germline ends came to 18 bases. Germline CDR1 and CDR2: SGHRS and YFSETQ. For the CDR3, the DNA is TGCGCCAGCAGCTTGGGTCGGCGCCCAGATGGGCATGGCTACACCTTC. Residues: CASSLGRRPDGHGYTF.

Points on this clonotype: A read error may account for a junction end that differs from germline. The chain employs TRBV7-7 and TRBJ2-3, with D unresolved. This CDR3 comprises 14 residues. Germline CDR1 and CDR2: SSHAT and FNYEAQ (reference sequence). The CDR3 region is CASSLGLGTDTQYF. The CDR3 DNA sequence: TGTGCTAGCAGCTTAGGGCTTGGCACAGATACGCAGTATTTT.

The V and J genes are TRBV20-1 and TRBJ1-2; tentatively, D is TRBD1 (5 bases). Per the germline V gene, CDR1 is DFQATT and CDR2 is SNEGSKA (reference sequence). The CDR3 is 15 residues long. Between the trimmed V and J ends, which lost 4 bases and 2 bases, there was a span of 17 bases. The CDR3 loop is CSATDRLTANYGYTF. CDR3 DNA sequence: TGCAGTGCTACCGACCGTTTGACAGCGAACTATGGCTACACCTTC.

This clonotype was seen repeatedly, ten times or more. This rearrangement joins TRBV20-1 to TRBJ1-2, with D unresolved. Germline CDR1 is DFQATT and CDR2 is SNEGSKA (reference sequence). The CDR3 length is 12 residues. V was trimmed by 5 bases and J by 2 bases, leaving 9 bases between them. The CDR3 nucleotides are TGCAGTGCTGGGCAGCCAAACTATGGCTACACCTTC. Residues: CSAGQPNYGYTF.

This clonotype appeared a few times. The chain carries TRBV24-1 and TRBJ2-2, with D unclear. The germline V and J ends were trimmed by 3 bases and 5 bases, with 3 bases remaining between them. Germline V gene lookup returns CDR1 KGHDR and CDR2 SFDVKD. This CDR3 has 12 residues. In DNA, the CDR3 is TGTGCCACCAGTGATAGTACCGGGGAGCTGTTTTTT. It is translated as CATSDSTGELFF.

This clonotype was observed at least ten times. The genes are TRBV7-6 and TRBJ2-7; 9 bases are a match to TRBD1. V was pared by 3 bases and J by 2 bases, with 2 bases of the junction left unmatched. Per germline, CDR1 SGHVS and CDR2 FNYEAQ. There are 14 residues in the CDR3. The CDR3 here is CASSLGQGTYEQYF. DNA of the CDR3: TGTGCCAGCAGCTTGGGACAGGGCACCTACGAGCAGTACTTC.

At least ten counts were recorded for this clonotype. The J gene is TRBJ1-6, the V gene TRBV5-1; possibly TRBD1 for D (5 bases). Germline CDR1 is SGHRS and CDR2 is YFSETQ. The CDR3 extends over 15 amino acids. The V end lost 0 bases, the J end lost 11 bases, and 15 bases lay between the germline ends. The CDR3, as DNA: TGCGCCAGCAGCTTGGTAGGGACGGAGGCGGCACCCCTCCACTTT. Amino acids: CASSLVGTEAAPLHF. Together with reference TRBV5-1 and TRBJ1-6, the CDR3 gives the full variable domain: KAGVTQTPRYLIKTRGQQVTLSCSPISGHRSVSWYQQTPGQGLQFLFEYFSETQRNKGNFPGRFSGRQFSNSRSEMNVSTLELGDSALYLCASSLVGTEAAPLHFGNGTRLTVT.

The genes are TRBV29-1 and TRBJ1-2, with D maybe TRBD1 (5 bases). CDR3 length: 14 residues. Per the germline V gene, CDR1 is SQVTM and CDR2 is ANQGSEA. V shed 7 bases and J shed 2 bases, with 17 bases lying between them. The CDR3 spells CSASSGRWNYGYTF. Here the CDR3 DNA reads TGCAGCGCCTCCTCAGGGAGGTGGAACTATGGCTACACCTTC.

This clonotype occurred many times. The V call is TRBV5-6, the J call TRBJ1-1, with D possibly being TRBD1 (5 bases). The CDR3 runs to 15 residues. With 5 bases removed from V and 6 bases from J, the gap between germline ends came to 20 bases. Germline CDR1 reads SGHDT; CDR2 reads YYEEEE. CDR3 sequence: CASSLTGARGAEAFF. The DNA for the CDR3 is TGTGCCAGCAGTCTCACGGGAGCCCGGGGCGCTGAAGCTTTCTTT.

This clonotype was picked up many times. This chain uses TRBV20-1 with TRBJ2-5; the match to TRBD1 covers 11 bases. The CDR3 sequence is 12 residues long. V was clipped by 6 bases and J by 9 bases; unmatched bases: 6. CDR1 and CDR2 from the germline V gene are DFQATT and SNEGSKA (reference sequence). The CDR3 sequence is CSASPGQGAQYF. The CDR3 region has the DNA TGCAGTGCCTCTCCGGGACAGGGGGCCCAGTACTTC.

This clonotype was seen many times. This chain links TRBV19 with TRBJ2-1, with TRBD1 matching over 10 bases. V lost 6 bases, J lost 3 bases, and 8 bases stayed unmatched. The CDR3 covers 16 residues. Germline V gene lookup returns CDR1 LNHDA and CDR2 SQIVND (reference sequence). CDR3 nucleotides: TGTGCCAGTAGCCCCCGACAGGGGGCAATCTACAATGAGCAGTTCTTC. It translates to CASSPRQGAIYNEQFF. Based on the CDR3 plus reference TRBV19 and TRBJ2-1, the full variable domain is DGGITQSPKYLFRKEGQNVTLSCEQNLNHDAMYWYRQDPGQGLRLIYYSQIVNDFQKGDIAEGYSVSREKKESFPLTVTSAQKNPTAFYLCASSPRQGAIYNEQFFGPGTRLTVL.

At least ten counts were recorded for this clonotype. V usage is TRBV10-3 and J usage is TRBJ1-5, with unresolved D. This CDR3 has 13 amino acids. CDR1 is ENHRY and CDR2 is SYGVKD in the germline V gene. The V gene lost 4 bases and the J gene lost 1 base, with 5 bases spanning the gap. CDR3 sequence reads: CAISGTSNQPQHF. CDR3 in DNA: TGTGCCATCAGTGGGACGAGCAATCAGCCCCAGCATTTT.

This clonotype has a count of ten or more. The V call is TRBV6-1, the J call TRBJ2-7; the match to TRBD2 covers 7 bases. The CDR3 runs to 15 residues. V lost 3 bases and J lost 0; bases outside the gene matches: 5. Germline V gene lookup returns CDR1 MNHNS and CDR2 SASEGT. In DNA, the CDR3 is TGTGCCAGCAGTGATTTAGCGGGTCGCTCCTACGAGCAGTACTTC. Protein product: CASSDLAGRSYEQYF.

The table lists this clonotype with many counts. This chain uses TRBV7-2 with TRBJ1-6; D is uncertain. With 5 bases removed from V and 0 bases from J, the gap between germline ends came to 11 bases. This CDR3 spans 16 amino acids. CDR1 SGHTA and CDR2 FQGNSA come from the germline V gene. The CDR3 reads CASSLGLSSYNSPLHF. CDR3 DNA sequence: TGTGCCAGCAGCCTAGGATTGAGCTCCTATAATTCACCCCTCCACTTT.

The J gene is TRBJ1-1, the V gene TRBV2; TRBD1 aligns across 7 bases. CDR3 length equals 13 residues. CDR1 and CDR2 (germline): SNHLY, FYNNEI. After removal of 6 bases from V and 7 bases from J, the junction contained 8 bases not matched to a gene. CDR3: CASRGAGGHEAFF. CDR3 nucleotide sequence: TGTGCCAGCAGGGGAGCAGGGGGACATGAAGCTTTCTTT.